In this sample, the clone carrying this T cell receptor beta chain turned up a few times. From the RT-PCR reads, TCRdb called clonotypes with MiXCR, one entry per CDR3 protein. This sample has just under 550,000 distinct CDR3 sequences, with approximately 20% found just once. This sample was taken from a study of response to subunit inactivated influenza vaccine. CDR1 and CDR2 from the germline V gene are SGHRS and YFSETQ. V dropped 0 bases and J dropped 4 bases, with 9 bases sitting between them. The CDR3 loop spans 14 amino acids. This same sample was also taken into another study, of T cells expressing NK-cell markers. That study adds: Production of TCR beta cDNA relied on 5'RACE template switching with UMIs. The eight sequenced donors comprised seven who were HCMV-seropositive and one who was seronegative. In a handful of donors, dominant CD3+CD56+NKG2C+ clones formed about 1.0-7.0% of CD8+ cells. Researchers report these clonotypes also headed the CD3+CD56-NKG2C+ fraction in a few donors.

The TCR comes from a man aged 50 or older who received an inactivated influenza vaccine. The sequenced sample was CD4+ T cells sorted from PBMCs, obtained about 12 days after vaccination. The chain is built from TRBV5-1 and TRBJ2-3; D gene ambiguous. The CDR3 loop reads CASSLEPSSDTQYF. CDR3 sequence (DNA): TGCGCCAGCAGCTTGGAACCTAGTTCAGATACGCAGTATTTT. Based on the CDR3 plus reference TRBV5-1 and TRBJ2-3, the full variable domain is KAGVTQTPRYLIKTRGQQVTLSCSPISGHRSVSWYQQTPGQGLQFLFEYFSETQRNKGNFPGRFSGRQFSNSRSEMNVSTLELGDSALYLCASSLEPSSDTQYFGPGTRLTVL.